A selection of T cell receptor beta chains follows, all from one sample in a study of blood T cell repertoires in COVID-19. Repertoires were generated with immunoSEQ multiplex PCR, while TCRdb's copy carries only in-frame clones and drops some. The top ten clones hold more than 7.5% of a sample with 280,000 or so clones, 88% of them seen once. Material: peripheral blood. These receptors originate from a young man with active or convalescent COVID-19. Both conserved end residues are part of each CDR3. Clone size is shown for a subset of rows, as once, few, many or a class of expanded clone.

clone_size	v_call	j_call	cdr3_aa
-	TRBV12-3/TRBV12-4	TRBJ1-2	CASSFPRTDGYTF
-	TRBV10-1	TRBJ1-4	CASSETGSAEKLFF
-	TRBV14	TRBJ1-1	CASSPGTGSTTEAFF
-	TRBV19	TRBJ2-7	CASSPGLATQYF
-	TRBV27	TRBJ2-2	CASSPIDRDLGELFF
-	TRBV2	TRBJ1-1	CASSAPGRGSGTEAFF
-	TRBV4-1	TRBJ1-2	CASRTGGGGYGYTF
few	TRBV5-8	TRBJ1-5	CASSLPGYYSNQPQHF
few	TRBV7-2	TRBJ1-1	CASSPGFMAGLAFF
-	TRBV2	TRBJ2-1	CASSEVSSGDNEQFF
-	TRBV7-6	TRBJ2-7	CASSFSGGSPYEQYF
-	TRBV6-1	TRBJ2-3	CASSEMVASTDTQYF
-	TRBV4-3	TRBJ1-4	CASSQLRAGAKLFF
-	TRBV12-3/TRBV12-4	TRBJ2-1	CASSSSSGEQFF
-	TRBV1	TRBJ1-4	CTSSQDLRLTNEKLFF
once	TRBV9	TRBJ1-2	CASSSGRGLANYGYTF
-	TRBV27	TRBJ1-5	CASTPAGGGSQPQHF
once	TRBV20-1	TRBJ2-3	CSASRGLAGGVSTDTQYF
few	TRBV7-9	TRBJ2-3	CASSLLAVYTQYF
-	TRBV5-1	TRBJ2-2	CASTSDRGYTGELFF
-	TRBV27	TRBJ2-2	CASGLIAGNTGELFF
-	TRBV6-5	TRBJ1-2	CASSYSYRDRGLGYTF
few	TRBV7-9	TRBJ1-5	CASSSGGTGQPQHF
-	TRBV19	TRBJ2-3	CATGLRGGTDTQYF
-	TRBV6-2/TRBV6-3	TRBJ1-1	CASSYPRGTEAFF
-	TRBV2	TRBJ1-2	CASSEALLGQGDGYTF
-	TRBV2	TRBJ1-1	CASRSTGGNTEAFF
-	TRBV7-3	TRBJ2-3	CASSPGQGSAQYF
-	TRBV5-1	TRBJ1-2	CASREQNYGYTF
-	TRBV5-1	TRBJ2-7	CASKGGDEQYF
-	TRBV7-9	TRBJ1-1	CASRKGAAEAFF
-	TRBV5-1	TRBJ2-3	CASSSGGLTDTQYF
-	TRBV20-1	TRBJ1-1	CSAPMNTEAFF
-	TRBV30	TRBJ1-2	CAWTKRDRDYGYTF
-	TRBV10-1	TRBJ1-1	CASSSGRTNTEAFF
-	TRBV6-1	TRBJ2-1	CASSDLAGGHNEQFF
once	TRBV29-1	TRBJ2-1	CSVVGQTYNEQFF
-	TRBV5-1	TRBJ1-2	CASSPRDRAGYTF
-	TRBV5-4	TRBJ2-3	CASSFASGGYTDTQYF
-	TRBV7-2	TRBJ1-6	CASSPGTPNSPLHF
-	TRBV24-1	TRBJ1-5	CATPGAVTSYQPQHF
-	TRBV19	TRBJ1-2	CASSPQVGGYTF
-	TRBV5-1	TRBJ2-7	CASSLLGRGYEQYF
-	TRBV7-9	TRBJ1-2	CASREDSDYGYTF
-	TRBV6-6	TRBJ1-2	CASSGEQGLYDGYTF
-	TRBV10-3	TRBJ1-1	CAISSPKGAANLNTEAFF
-	TRBV6-2/TRBV6-3	TRBJ1-1	CASTYGRVRTEAFF